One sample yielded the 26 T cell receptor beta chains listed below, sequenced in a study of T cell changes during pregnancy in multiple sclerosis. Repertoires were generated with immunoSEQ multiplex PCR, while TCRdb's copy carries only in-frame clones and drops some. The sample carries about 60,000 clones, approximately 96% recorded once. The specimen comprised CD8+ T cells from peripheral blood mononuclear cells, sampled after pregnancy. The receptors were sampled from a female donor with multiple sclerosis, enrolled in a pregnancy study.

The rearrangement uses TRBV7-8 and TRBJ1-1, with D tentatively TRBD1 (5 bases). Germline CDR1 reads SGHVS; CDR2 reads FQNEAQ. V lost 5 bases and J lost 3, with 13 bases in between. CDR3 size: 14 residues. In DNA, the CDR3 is TGTGCCAGCAGCGAGCAGGGAGGGGACACTGAAGCTTTCTTT. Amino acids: CASSEQGGDTEAFF.

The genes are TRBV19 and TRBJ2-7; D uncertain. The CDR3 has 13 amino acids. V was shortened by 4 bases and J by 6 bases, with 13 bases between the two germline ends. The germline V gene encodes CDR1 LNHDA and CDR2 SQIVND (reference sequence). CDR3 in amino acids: CASSSLEVREQYF. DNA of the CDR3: TGTGCCAGTAGTAGCCTCGAGGTCCGCGAGCAGTACTTC.

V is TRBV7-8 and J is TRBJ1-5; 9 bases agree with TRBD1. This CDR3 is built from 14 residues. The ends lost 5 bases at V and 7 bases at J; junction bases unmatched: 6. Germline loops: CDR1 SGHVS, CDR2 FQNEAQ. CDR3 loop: CASSQGQGRQPQHF. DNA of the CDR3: TGTGCCAGCAGCCAGGGACAGGGAAGACAGCCCCAGCATTTT.

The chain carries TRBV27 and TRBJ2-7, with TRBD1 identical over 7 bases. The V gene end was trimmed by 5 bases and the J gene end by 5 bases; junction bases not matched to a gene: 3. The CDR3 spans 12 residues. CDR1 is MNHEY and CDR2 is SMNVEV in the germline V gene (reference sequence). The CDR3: CASSITGDEQYF. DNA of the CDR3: TGTGCCAGCAGTATAACAGGGGACGAGCAGTACTTC.

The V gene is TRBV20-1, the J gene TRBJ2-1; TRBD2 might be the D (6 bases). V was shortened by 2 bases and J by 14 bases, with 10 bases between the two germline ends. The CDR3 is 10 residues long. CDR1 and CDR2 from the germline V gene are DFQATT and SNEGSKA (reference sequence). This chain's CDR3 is CSARTGTEFF. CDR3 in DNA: TGCAGTGCTAGAACCGGGACTGAGTTCTTC.

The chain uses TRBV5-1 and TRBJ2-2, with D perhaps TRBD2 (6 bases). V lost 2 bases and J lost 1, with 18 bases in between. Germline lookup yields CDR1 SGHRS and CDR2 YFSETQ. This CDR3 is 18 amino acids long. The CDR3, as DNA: TGCGCCAGCAGCTTAGCATTATCCGGGACTGTGAACACCGGGGAGCTGTTTTTT. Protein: CASSLALSGTVNTGELFF.

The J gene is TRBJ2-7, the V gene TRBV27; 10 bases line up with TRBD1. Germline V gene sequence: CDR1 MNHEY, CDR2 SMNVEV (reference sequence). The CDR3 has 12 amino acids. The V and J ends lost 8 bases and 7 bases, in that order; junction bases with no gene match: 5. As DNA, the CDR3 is TGTGCCAGCGGGACAGGGGTGGGAGAGCAGTACTTC. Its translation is CASGTGVGEQYF.

CDR3 protein: CASSLGYSTGELFF. CDR3 nucleotides: TGTGCCAGCAGTTTGGGCTACTCCACCGGGGAGCTGTTTTTT. This chain links TRBV28 with TRBJ2-2; D ambiguous. The CDR3 is 14 amino acids. The V end lost 3 bases, the J end lost 4 bases, and 9 bases lay between the germline ends. The V gene's germline CDR1 is MDHEN and CDR2 SYDVKM.

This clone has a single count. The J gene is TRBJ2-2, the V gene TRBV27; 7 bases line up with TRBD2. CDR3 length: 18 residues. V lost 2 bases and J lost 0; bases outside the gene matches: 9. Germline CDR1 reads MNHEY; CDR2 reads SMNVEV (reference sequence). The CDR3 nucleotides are TGTGCCAGCAGTTTAATAAAAGCTAGCGGTCCGAACACCGGGGAGCTGTTTTTT. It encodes CASSLIKASGPNTGELFF.

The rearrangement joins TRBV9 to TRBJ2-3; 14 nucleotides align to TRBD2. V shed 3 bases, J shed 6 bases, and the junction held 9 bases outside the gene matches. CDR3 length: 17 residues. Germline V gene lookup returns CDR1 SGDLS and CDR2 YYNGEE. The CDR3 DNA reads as TGTGCCAGCAGCGCCAGACTAGCGGGAGGGCCGTGGGATACGCAGTATTTT. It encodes CASSARLAGGPWDTQYF.

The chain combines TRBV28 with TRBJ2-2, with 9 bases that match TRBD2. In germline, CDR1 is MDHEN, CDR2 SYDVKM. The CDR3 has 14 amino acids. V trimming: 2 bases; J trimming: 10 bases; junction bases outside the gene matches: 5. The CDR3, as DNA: TGTGCCAGCAGTTTAAGGCTAGCGGGAATGGAGCTGTTTTTT. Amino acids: CASSLRLAGMELFF. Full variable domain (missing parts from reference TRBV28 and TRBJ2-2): DVKVTQSSRYLVKRTGEKVFLECVQDMDHENMFWYRQDPGLGLRLIYFSYDVKMKEKGDIPEGYSVSREKKERFSLILESASTNQTSMYLCASSLRLAGMELFFGEGSRLTVL.

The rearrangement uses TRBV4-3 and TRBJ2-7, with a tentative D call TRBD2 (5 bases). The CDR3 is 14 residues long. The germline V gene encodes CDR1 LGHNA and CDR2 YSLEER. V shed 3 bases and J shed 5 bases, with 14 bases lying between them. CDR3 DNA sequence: TGCGCCAGCAGCCATTCGCTTAGCGTTCACGAGCAGTACTTC. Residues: CASSHSLSVHEQYF.

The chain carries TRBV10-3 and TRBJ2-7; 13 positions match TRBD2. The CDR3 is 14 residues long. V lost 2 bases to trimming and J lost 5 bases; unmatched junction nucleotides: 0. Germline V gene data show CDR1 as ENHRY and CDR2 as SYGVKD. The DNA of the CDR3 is TGTGCCATCAGTGAGACTAGCGGGAGGGACGAGCAGTACTTC. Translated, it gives CAISETSGRDEQYF.

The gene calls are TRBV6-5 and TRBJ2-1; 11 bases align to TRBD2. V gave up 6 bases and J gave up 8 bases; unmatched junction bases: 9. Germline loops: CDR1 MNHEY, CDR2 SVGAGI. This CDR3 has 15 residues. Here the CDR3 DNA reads TGTGCCAGCAGGACGACTAGCGGGATTGTCCATGAGCAGTTCTTC. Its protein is CASRTTSGIVHEQFF.

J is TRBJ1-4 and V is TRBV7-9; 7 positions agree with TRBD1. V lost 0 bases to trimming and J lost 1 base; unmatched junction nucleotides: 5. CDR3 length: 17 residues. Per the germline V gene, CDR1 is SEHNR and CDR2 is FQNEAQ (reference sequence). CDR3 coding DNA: TGTGCCAGCAGCTTAGCGGGGGCAGGGGGAACTAATGAAAAACTGTTTTTT. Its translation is CASSLAGAGGTNEKLFF.

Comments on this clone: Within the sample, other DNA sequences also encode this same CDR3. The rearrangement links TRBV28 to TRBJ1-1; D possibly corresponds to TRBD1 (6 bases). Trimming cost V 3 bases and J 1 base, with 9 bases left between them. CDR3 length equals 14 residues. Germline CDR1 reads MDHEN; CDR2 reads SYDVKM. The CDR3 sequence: CASSFRGGNTEAFF. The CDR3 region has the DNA TGTGCCAGCAGTTTTCGAGGGGGGAACACTGAAGCTTTCTTT.

CDR3 sequence (DNA): TGTGCCAGCAGCTTAAGTTCGCCTAGCGGGTACAATGAGCAGTTCTTC. This sequence encodes CASSLSSPSGYNEQFF. The chain combines TRBV13 with TRBJ2-1; 8 nucleotides match TRBD2. V dropped 2 bases and J dropped 4; count of bases not matched to a gene: 7. Germline V lookup: CDR1 PRHDT, CDR2 FYEKMQ (reference sequence). The CDR3 is 16 amino acids.

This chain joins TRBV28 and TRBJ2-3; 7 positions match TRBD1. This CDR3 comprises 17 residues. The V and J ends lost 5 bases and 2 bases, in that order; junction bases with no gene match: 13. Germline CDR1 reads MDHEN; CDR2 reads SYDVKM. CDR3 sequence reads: CASSPSYWGQLTDTQYF. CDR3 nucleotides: TGTGCCAGCAGTCCCTCGTATTGGGGACAGCTCACAGATACGCAGTATTTT.

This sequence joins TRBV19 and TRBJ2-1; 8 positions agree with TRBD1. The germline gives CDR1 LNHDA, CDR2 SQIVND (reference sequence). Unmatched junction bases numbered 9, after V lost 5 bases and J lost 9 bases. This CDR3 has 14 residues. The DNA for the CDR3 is TGTGCCAGTAGTTCACAGGACAGGGTCGCTGAGCAGTTCTTC. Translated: CASSSQDRVAEQFF.

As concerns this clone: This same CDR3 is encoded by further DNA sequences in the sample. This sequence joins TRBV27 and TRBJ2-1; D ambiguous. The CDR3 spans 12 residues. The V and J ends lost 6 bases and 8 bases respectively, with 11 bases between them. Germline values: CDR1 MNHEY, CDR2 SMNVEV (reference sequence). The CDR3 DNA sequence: TGTGCCAGCAGCCCCACCGGGTATGAGCAGTTCTTC. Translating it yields CASSPTGYEQFF.

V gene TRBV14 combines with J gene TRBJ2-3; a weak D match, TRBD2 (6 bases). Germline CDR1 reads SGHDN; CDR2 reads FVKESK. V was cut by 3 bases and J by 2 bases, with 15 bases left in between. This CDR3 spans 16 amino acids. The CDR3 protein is CASSQEGGRLTDTQYF. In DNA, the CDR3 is TGTGCCAGCAGCCAGGAGGGCGGTCGGCTCACAGATACGCAGTATTTT.

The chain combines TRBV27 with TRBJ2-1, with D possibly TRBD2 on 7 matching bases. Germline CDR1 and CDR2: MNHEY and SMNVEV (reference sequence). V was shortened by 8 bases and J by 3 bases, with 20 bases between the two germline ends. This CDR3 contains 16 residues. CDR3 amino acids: CASSFRSGTLYNEQFF. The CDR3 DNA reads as TGTGCCAGCTCATTCAGAAGCGGGACACTCTACAATGAGCAGTTCTTC.

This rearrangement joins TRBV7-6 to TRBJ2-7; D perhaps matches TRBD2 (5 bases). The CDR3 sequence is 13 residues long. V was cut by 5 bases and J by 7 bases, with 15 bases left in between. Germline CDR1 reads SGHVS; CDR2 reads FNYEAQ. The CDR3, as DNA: TGTGCCAGCAGCCTTGGAGGTTTGCGAGAGCAGTACTTC. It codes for CASSLGGLREQYF. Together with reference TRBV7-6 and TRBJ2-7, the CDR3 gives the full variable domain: GAGVSQSPRYKVTKRGQDVALRCDPISGHVSLYWYRQALGQGPEFLTYFNYEAQQDKSGLPNDRFSAERPEGSISTLTIQRTEQRDSAMYRCASSLGGLREQYFGPGTRLTVT.

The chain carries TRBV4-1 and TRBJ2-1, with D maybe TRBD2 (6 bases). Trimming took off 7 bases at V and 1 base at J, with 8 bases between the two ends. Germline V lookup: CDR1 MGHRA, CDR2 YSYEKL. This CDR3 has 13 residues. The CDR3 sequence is CASTGVSYNEQFF. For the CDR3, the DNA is TGCGCCAGCACGGGGGTTTCCTACAATGAGCAGTTCTTC.

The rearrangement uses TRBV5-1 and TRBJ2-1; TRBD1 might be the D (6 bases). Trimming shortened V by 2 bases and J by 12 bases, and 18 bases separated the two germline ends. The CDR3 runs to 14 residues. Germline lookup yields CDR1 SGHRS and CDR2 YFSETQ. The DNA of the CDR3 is TGCGCCAGCAGCTTCGACAGGCCTTTAGAGAGGCAGTTCTTC. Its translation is CASSFDRPLERQFF.

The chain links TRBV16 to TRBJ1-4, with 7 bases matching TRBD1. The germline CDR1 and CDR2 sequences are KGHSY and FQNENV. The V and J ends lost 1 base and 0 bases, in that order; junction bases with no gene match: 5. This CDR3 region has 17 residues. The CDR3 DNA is TGTGCCAGCAGCCAATATGGGACAGCCGCAACTAATGAAAAACTGTTTTTT. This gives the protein CASSQYGTAATNEKLFF.